These T cell receptor beta chains were read from a single sample in a study of blood T cell repertoires in COVID-19. Clones were sequenced by immunoSEQ multiplex PCR, and TCRdb holds only the in-frame ones, with some missing. The repertoire includes more than 85,000 clones, about 85% of them detected once, and around 38% sits in the top ten. What was sequenced was peripheral blood. The receptor source for this set is an elderly man with acute or convalescent COVID-19. Both conserved end residues are part of each CDR3. The order of the fields is V gene, clone size, J gene, D gene, CDR3 protein, CDR3 DNA. A D gene is named only where the DNA matches it firmly. The size field is filled for only some rows; it gives once, few, many or a size class.

TRBV5-1	NA	TRBJ1-1	TRBD1	CASSTFRTGGPAFF	TGCGCCAGCAGCACCTTTCGGACAGGGGGCCCCGCTTTCTTT
TRBV5-6	few	TRBJ2-5	TRBD2	CASSGTSGQETQYF	TGTGCCAGCAGCGGGACTAGCGGCCAAGAGACCCAGTACTTC
TRBV21-1	few	TRBJ2-7	NA	CASSKGLAGDTNYEQYF	TGTGCCAGCAGCAAGGGACTAGCGGGGGACACAAACTACGAGCAGTACTTC
TRBV6-2/TRBV6-3	NA	TRBJ1-5	NA	CASSWGQINQPQHF	TGTGCCAGCAGTTGGGGGCAAATCAATCAGCCCCAGCATTTT
TRBV28	NA	TRBJ1-6	TRBD1	CASSGLGDRGYPLHF	TGTGCCAGCAGTGGATTGGGGGACAGGGGATATCCCCTCCACTTT
TRBV7-3	NA	TRBJ2-5	TRBD1	CASSPQGAVQETQYF	TGTGCCAGCAGCCCGCAGGGGGCCGTACAAGAGACCCAGTACTTC
TRBV10-1	NA	TRBJ2-1	NA	CASSRLGNNEQFF	TGCGCCAGCAGTAGACTTGGAAACAATGAGCAGTTCTTC
TRBV15	few	TRBJ2-7	NA	CATSRDRGYEQYF	TGTGCCACCAGCAGAGATCGGGGATACGAGCAGTACTTC
TRBV7-6	NA	TRBJ2-7	TRBD2	CASSLAIPGTSGSYEQYF	TGTGCCAGCAGCTTAGCCATCCCCGGGACTAGCGGTTCCTACGAGCAGTACTTC
TRBV27	NA	TRBJ2-7	NA	CASSPDRFYEQYF	TGTGCCAGCAGCCCTGACAGGTTCTACGAGCAGTACTTC
TRBV6-1	few	TRBJ1-2	NA	CASSERRGYTF	TGTGCCAGCAGTGAAAGGAGAGGCTACACCTTC
TRBV19	NA	TRBJ2-7	TRBD2	CASSPGTSGAYEQYF	TGTGCCAGTAGTCCCGGGACTAGCGGAGCCTACGAGCAGTACTTC
TRBV13	NA	TRBJ2-7	NA	CASSLDKREQYF	TGTGCCAGCAGCTTAGACAAGCGAGAGCAGTACTTC
TRBV11-3	NA	TRBJ2-1	TRBD2	CASSLGLAGMNEQFF	TGTGCCAGCAGCTTAGGACTAGCGGGAATGAATGAGCAGTTCTTC
TRBV18	NA	TRBJ1-3	NA	CASSPGLNSGNTIYF	TGTGCCAGCTCACCGGGCCTGAACTCTGGAAACACCATATATTTT
TRBV28	NA	TRBJ1-2	TRBD1	CASGTGGNYGYTF	TGTGCCAGCGGTACAGGGGGGAACTATGGCTACACCTTC
TRBV30	NA	TRBJ2-7	TRBD2	CAWSVTSASYEQYF	TGTGCCTGGAGTGTTACTAGCGCATCCTACGAGCAGTACTTC
TRBV4-2	NA	TRBJ2-7	NA	CASSQVPTGGIYEQYF	TGTGCCAGCAGCCAAGTCCCTACCGGGGGAATCTACGAGCAGTACTTC
TRBV9	few	TRBJ2-1	NA	CASSSRLDFREQFF	TGTGCCAGCAGCTCCCGACTAGATTTCCGTGAGCAGTTCTTC
TRBV11-3	NA	TRBJ2-1	TRBD2	CASSLAGDYHYNEQFF	TGTGCCAGCAGCTTAGCCGGGGACTATCACTACAATGAGCAGTTCTTC
TRBV9	NA	TRBJ2-1	TRBD2	CASSGLAGSYNEQFF	TGTGCCAGCAGCGGACTAGCGGGGTCTTACAATGAGCAGTTCTTC
TRBV7-6	NA	TRBJ1-4	TRBD1	CASSQDRGPNEKLFF	TGTGCCAGCAGCCAAGACAGGGGCCCTAATGAAAAACTGTTTTTT
TRBV7-3	NA	TRBJ2-1	TRBD1	CASSLTGQSSYNEQFF	TGTGCCAGCAGCTTAACGGGACAGAGCTCCTACAATGAGCAGTTCTTC
TRBV28	NA	TRBJ1-1	TRBD1	CASSSRTGVAFF	TGTGCCAGCAGTTCCCGGACAGGGGTTGCTTTCTTT
TRBV7-2	once	TRBJ2-1	NA	CASSTSASVGQFF	TGTGCCAGCAGCACCTCCGCGAGTGTTGGGCAGTTCTTC
TRBV9	NA	TRBJ2-7	NA	CASSPLGVLSYEQYF	TGTGCCAGCAGCCCCCTGGGCGTACTCTCCTACGAGCAGTACTTC
TRBV12-3/TRBV12-4	NA	TRBJ2-7	NA	CASSFPDSYEQYF	TGTGCCAGCAGTTTTCCAGACTCCTACGAGCAGTACTTC
TRBV5-1	NA	TRBJ1-2	TRBD1	CASSLFGTGTNGYTF	TGCGCCAGCAGCTTGTTCGGGACAGGGACGAATGGCTACACCTTC
TRBV10-2	NA	TRBJ1-2	TRBD1	CASSEKLGQGRGYTF	TGCGCCAGCAGCGAGAAGTTAGGACAGGGTCGCGGCTACACCTTC
TRBV5-1	NA	TRBJ2-5	NA	CASSWSAGGQETQYF	TGCGCCAGCAGCTGGTCGGCAGGGGGGCAAGAGACCCAGTACTTC
TRBV7-2	once	TRBJ2-5	TRBD1	CASSFNPGQTETQYF	TGTGCCAGCAGCTTCAACCCGGGACAGACAGAGACCCAGTACTTC
TRBV11-2	NA	TRBJ2-7	NA	CASSFPTGFGVEQYF	TGTGCCAGCAGCTTCCCGACAGGATTTGGCGTCGAGCAGTACTTC
TRBV7-2	once	TRBJ2-7	NA	CASSYEDNSYEQYF	TGTGCCAGCAGCTACGAGGACAACTCCTACGAGCAGTACTTC
TRBV5-1	NA	TRBJ2-7	TRBD2	CASSLASGRASEQYF	TGCGCCAGCAGCTTGGCTAGCGGGAGGGCCAGTGAGCAGTACTTC
TRBV28	NA	TRBJ2-7	TRBD1	CASSPFLDRGYEQYF	TGTGCCAGCAGCCCATTTTTGGACAGGGGATATGAGCAGTACTTC
TRBV28	few	TRBJ2-3	NA	CASNLSPLAPSTDTQYF	TGTGCCAGCAATCTTTCCCCCCTAGCGCCGAGCACAGATACGCAGTATTTT
TRBV27	NA	TRBJ1-2	NA	CASSPNYNYGYTF	TGTGCCAGCAGCCCTAATTATAACTATGGCTACACCTTC
TRBV2	NA	TRBJ2-1	NA	CASTWDSMEPSKGYNEQFF	TGTGCCAGCACTTGGGACTCCATGGAGCCATCTAAGGGCTACAATGAGCAGTTCTTC
TRBV5-6	NA	TRBJ2-5	NA	CASNLGGETQYF	TGTGCCAGCAACTTAGGGGGAGAGACCCAGTACTTC
TRBV6-5	NA	TRBJ2-3	TRBD2	CASSLTSGYTDTQYF	TGTGCCAGCAGTTTGACTAGCGGCTACACAGATACGCAGTATTTT
TRBV28	NA	TRBJ1-5	TRBD1	CASSLYRDRLYQPQHF	TGTGCCAGCAGTTTATACCGGGACAGGCTTTATCAGCCCCAGCATTTT
TRBV2	NA	TRBJ2-1	TRBD2	CASSEAAGGPGEQFF	TGTGCCAGCAGTGAAGCAGCGGGAGGGCCAGGTGAGCAGTTCTTC
TRBV7-3	NA	TRBJ2-3	TRBD2	CASSLSGRAEDTQYF	TGTGCCAGCAGCTTGAGCGGGAGGGCGGAAGATACGCAGTATTTT
TRBV7-3	NA	TRBJ1-5	NA	CASSLRQGKGPQHF	TGTGCCAGCAGCTTACGGCAGGGGAAGGGGCCCCAGCATTTT
TRBV4-2	NA	TRBJ2-3	TRBD2	CASSPWTAGLAGGPRTDTQYF	TGTGCCAGCAGCCCGTGGACCGCAGGACTAGCGGGAGGGCCTAGAACAGATACGCAGTATTTT
TRBV10-3	NA	TRBJ2-1	NA	CAISDQRGQFF	TGTGCCATCAGTGATCAAAGGGGGCAGTTCTTC
TRBV9	few	TRBJ2-1	NA	CASSVLRLGDEQFF	TGTGCCAGCAGCGTTCTCAGACTTGGAGATGAGCAGTTCTTC